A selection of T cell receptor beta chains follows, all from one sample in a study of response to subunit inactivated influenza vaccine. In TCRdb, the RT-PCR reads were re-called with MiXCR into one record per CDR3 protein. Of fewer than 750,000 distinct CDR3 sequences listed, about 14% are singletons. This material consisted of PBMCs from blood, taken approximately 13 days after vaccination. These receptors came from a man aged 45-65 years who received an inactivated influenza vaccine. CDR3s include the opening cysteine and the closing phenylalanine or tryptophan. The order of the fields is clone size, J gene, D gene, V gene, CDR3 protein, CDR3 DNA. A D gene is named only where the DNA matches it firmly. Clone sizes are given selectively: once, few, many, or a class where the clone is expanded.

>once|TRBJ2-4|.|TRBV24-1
CATSDRLAKNIQYF
TGTGCCACCAGTGACAGGTTAGCCAAAAACATTCAGTACTTC
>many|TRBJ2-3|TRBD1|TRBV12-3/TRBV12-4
CASSLRTGDLRDTQYF
TGTGCCAGCAGTTTAAGGACAGGGGACTTGAGAGATACGCAGTATTTT
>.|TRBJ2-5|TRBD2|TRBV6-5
CASSNLAGGRQTQYF
TGTGCCAGCAGTAACCTAGCGGGAGGGCGACAGACCCAGTACTTC
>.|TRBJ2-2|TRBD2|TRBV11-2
CASSSTREGTGELFF
TGTGCCAGCAGCTCAACCAGGGAGGGCACCGGGGAGCTGTTTTTT
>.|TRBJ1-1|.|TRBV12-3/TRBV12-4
CASSLHKPNTEAFF
TGTGCCAGCAGCCTCCATAAACCAAACACTGAAGCTTTCTTT
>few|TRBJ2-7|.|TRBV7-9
CASSFRSRQIHEQYF
TGTGCCAGCAGCTTTCGGTCTAGGCAAATCCACGAGCAGTACTTC
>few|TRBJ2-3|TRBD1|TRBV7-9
CASSSDRGFPDTQYF
TGTGCCAGCAGCTCAGACAGGGGATTCCCAGATACGCAGTATTTT
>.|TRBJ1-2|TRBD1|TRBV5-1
CASSWGPQGDHGYTF
TGCGCCAGCAGCTGGGGGCCCCAGGGGGACCATGGCTACACCTTC
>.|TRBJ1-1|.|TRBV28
CASRRRGRAEAFF
TGTGCCAGCAGACGACGGGGGCGAGCTGAAGCTTTCTTT
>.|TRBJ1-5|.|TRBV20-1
CSAYDGTLNQPQHF
TGCAGTGCTTATGACGGGACGCTCAATCAGCCCCAGCATTTT
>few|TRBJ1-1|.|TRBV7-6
CASSLSGQNTEAFF
TGTGCCAGCAGCTTAAGTGGTCAAAACACTGAAGCTTTCTTT
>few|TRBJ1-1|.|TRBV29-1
CSVEGLKNTEAFF
TGCAGCGTTGAAGGGCTCAAGAACACTGAAGCTTTCTTT
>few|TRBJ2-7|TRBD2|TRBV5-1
CASSLDSGGPYEQYF
TGCGCCAGCAGCTTGGACAGCGGGGGACCGTACGAGCAGTACTTC
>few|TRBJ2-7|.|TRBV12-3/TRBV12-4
CASSLATSVQRPSYEQYF
TGTGCCAGCAGTTTAGCCACTAGTGTCCAGAGGCCCTCCTACGAGCAGTACTTC
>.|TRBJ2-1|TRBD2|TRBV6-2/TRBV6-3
CASSTLLAGAYNEQFF
TGTGCCAGCAGTACTCTTCTAGCGGGGGCCTACAATGAGCAGTTCTTC
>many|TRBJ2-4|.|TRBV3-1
CASSQAVRGIQYF
TGTGCCAGCAGCCAAGCGGTTAGGGGCATTCAGTACTTC
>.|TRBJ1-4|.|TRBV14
CASSQYSATNEKLFF
TGTGCCAGCAGCCAATATTCCGCAACTAATGAAAAACTGTTTTTT
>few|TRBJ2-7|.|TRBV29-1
CSATGEGSSYEQYF
TGCAGCGCTACAGGGGAGGGTAGCTCCTACGAGCAGTACTTC
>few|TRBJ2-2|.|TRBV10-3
CAISAFTGELFF
TGTGCCATCAGTGCTTTTACCGGGGAGCTGTTTTTT
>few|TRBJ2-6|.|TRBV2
CASSARSRAGANVLTF
TGTGCCAGCAGTGCCCGGTCACGCGCTGGGGCCAACGTCCTGACTTTC
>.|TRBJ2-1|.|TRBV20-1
CSASGRANEQFF
TGCAGTGCTAGTGGCAGGGCGAATGAGCAGTTCTTC
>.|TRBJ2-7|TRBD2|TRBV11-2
CASSPHGRGNVGGNEQYF
TGTGCCAGCAGCCCCCATGGGAGGGGCAATGTCGGGGGAAACGAGCAGTACTTC
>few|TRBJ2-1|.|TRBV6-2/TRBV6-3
CASSSYGAYNEQFF
TGTGCCAGCAGCTCGTACGGGGCTTACAATGAGCAGTTCTTC
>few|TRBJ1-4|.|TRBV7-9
CASTFPGTGEKLFF
TGTGCCAGCACCTTCCCCGGGACGGGAGAAAAACTGTTTTTT
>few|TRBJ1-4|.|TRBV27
CASSWGSNRAANEKLFF
TGTGCCAGCAGTTGGGGATCCAACAGGGCTGCTAATGAAAAACTGTTTTTT
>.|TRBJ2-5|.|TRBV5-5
CASSSLLGQETQYF
TGTGCCAGCAGCTCGTTGTTGGGGCAAGAGACCCAGTACTTC
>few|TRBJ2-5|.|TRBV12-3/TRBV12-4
CASSLERKGPSGETQYF
TGTGCCAGCAGTTTGGAAAGGAAGGGACCGAGTGGAGAGACCCAGTACTTC
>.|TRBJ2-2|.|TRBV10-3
CAIMDRKNANTGELFF
TGTGCCATAATGGACAGAAAGAATGCGAACACCGGGGAGCTGTTTTTT
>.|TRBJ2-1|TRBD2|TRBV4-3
CASSQVSSGNYNEQFF
TGCGCCAGCAGCCAAGTTTCCAGCGGGAACTACAATGAGCAGTTCTTC
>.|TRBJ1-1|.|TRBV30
CAWTWTPWGMNTEAFF
TGTGCCTGGACCTGGACCCCTTGGGGGATGAACACTGAAGCTTTCTTT
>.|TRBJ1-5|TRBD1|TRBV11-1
CASSSVPGQGKSNQPQHF
TGTGCCAGCAGCTCCGTCCCGGGACAGGGAAAAAGCAATCAGCCCCAGCATTTT
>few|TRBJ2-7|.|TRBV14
CASSQGGQGLDSYEQYF
TGTGCCAGCAGCCAAGGTGGTCAGGGGTTAGATTCCTACGAGCAGTACTTC
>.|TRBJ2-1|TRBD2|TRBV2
CASTLAGGNLYNEQFF
TGTGCCAGCACACTAGCGGGGGGCAATCTTTACAATGAGCAGTTCTTC
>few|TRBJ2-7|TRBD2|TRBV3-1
CASSRLAGAAYEQYF
TGTGCCAGCAGCCGACTAGCGGGAGCCGCCTACGAGCAGTACTTC
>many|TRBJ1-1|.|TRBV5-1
CASSLEWGTEAFF
TGCGCCAGCAGCTTGGAATGGGGGACTGAAGCTTTCTTT
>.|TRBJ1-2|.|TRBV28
CASSGPHDGYTF
TGTGCCAGCAGTGGACCGCATGATGGCTACACCTTC
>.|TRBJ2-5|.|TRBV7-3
CASSSGIQETQYF
TGTGCCAGCTCCTCCGGCATTCAAGAGACCCAGTACTTC